Listed here are 15 T cell receptor beta chains from one sample, sequenced in a study of T cell responses to AZD1222 COVID-19 vaccine. TCRdb keeps only in-frame clones here, not all; method: immunoSEQ multiplex PCR. This table holds around 130,000 clones, roughly nine tenths found once. The specimen comprised peripheral blood, sampled on day 0 of AZD1222 vaccination. Receptor source: an adult in good health.

The DNA of the CDR3 is TGTGCCAGCAGTCCAAGGGGACAGGGGGGGACTGAAGCTTTCTTT. Protein sequence: CASSPRGQGGTEAFF. The chain couples TRBV6-5 to TRBJ1-1; 11 bases map to TRBD1. There are 15 residues in the CDR3. Germline CDR1 is MNHEY and CDR2 is SVGAGI. Germline trimming cut 5 bases from V and 5 bases from J; bases unmatched to any gene: 7.

Only one count was recorded for this clone. The chain combines TRBV10-2 with TRBJ2-1; TRBD2 matches at 9 bases. The germline V gene encodes CDR1 WSHSY and CDR2 SAAADI. The length of the CDR3 is 15 residues. V lost 10 bases and J lost 8; bases outside the gene matches: 15. This chain's CDR3 is CATEPGAGGPYEQFF. The DNA of the CDR3 is TGCGCCACCGAACCCGGGGCGGGGGGGCCATATGAGCAGTTCTTC.

V gene TRBV30 combines with J gene TRBJ2-2; 7 bases are shared with TRBD2. The CDR3 spans 14 residues. The V gene end was trimmed by 0 bases and the J gene end by 2 bases; junction bases not matched to a gene: 0. The germline CDR1 and CDR2 sequences are GTSNPN and SVGIG (reference sequence). CDR3 protein: CAWSVGLNTGELFF. The CDR3 DNA reads TGTGCCTGGAGTGTGGGACTAAACACCGGGGAGCTGTTTTTT.

The chain couples TRBV6-5 to TRBJ1-1; D gene uncertain. The V and J ends lost 7 bases and 2 bases respectively, with 11 bases between them. Germline V lookup: CDR1 MNHEY, CDR2 SVGAGI. The CDR3 is 13 residues long. CDR3 residues: CASTPGSNTEAFF. The CDR3 region has the DNA TGTGCCAGCACCCCCGGCAGTAACACTGAAGCTTTCTTT.

The chain employs TRBV3-1 (or the pseudogene TRBV3-2) and TRBJ1-2; 8 bases are a match to TRBD1. J lost 4 bases, V lost 6 bases, and 1 base had no gene match. The CDR3 sequence is 12 residues long. Germline CDR1 LGHDT, CDR2 YNNKEL (reference sequence). In nucleotides, the CDR3 is TGTGCCAGCAGAGGGACAGGCTATGGCTACACCTTC. Amino acids: CASRGTGYGYTF.

The CDR3 sequence is CASSLNPSRNTIYF. The DNA of the CDR3 is TGTGCCAGCAGCTTGAACCCGTCGCGAAACACCATATATTTT. This chain connects TRBV5-8 to TRBJ1-3; D is unclear. V lost 1 base to trimming and J lost 5 bases, with 10 bases between them. Germline V lookup: CDR1 SGHTS, CDR2 YDEGEE. This CDR3 is 14 amino acids long.

The J gene is TRBJ1-3, the V gene TRBV6-5, with D perhaps matching TRBD1 (5 bases). CDR1 is MNHEY, CDR2 SVGAGI, per germline. V lost 5 bases, J lost 0 bases, and 8 bases lay in between. The length of the CDR3 is 14 residues. The CDR3 loop reads CASSPGTSGNTIYF. CDR3 nucleotide sequence: TGTGCCAGCAGTCCAGGGACCTCTGGAAACACCATATATTTT.

The rearrangement uses TRBV6-4 and TRBJ2-1; 12 nucleotides line up with TRBD2. Germline lookup yields CDR1 MRHNA and CDR2 SNTAGT. The CDR3 runs to 15 residues. J lost 6 bases, V lost 6 bases, and 6 bases had no gene match. The CDR3 sequence is CASSPGTSGSNEQFF. The DNA for the CDR3 is TGTGCCAGCAGCCCTGGGACTAGCGGGTCCAATGAGCAGTTCTTC.

As for this clone: Different DNA sequences within this sample yield the same CDR3. The rearrangement joins TRBV2 to TRBJ1-5, with TRBD1 matching 10 bases. The CDR3 sequence is 13 residues long. CDR1 is SNHLY, CDR2 FYNNEI, per germline. V gave up 6 bases and J gave up 6 bases; unmatched junction bases: 2. This CDR3 reads CASRGQGGQPQHF. The CDR3 nucleotides read TGTGCCAGCAGAGGACAGGGGGGTCAGCCCCAGCATTTT.

The genes are TRBV6-5 and TRBJ2-2; D gene ambiguous. Germline lookup yields CDR1 MNHEY and CDR2 SVGAGI. The CDR3 covers 14 residues. Trimming removed 6 bases at V and 1 base at J, with 9 bases between. In DNA, the CDR3 is TGTGCCAGCAGATCGACGGGGAACACCGGGGAGCTGTTTTTT. Translated: CASRSTGNTGELFF.

The chain employs TRBV7-9 and TRBJ1-2, with TRBD1 matching over 7 bases. V trimming: 1 base; J trimming: 8 bases; junction bases outside the gene matches: 7. CDR3 length: 14 amino acids. Germline CDR1 is SEHNR and CDR2 is FQNEAQ (reference sequence). The CDR3 spells CASSLVEGAKGYTF. CDR3 nucleotide sequence: TGTGCCAGCAGCTTAGTCGAGGGGGCGAAGGGCTACACCTTC.

The genes are TRBV5-5 and TRBJ1-2, with a weak D call TRBD1 (6 bases). Germline loops: CDR1 SGHKS, CDR2 YYEKEE (reference sequence). The CDR3 consists of 14 residues. V lost 3 bases to trimming and J lost 3 bases, with 12 bases between them. The CDR3 nucleotides read TGTGCCAGCAGCTCCGGACAGTCAGACTATGGCTACACCTTC. Protein: CASSSGQSDYGYTF.

This sequence joins TRBV21-1 and TRBJ1-6; the D call in the table, TRBD1, was not verified against the DNA. TRBV21-1 is a pseudogene segment. The CDR3 runs to 18 residues. The CDR3 reads CASSNRDTLSSYNSPLHF. DNA for the CDR3: TGTGCCAGCAGCAACCGGGACACCCTGAGCTCCTATAATTCACCCCTCCACTTT.

The chain recombines TRBV3-1 (or the pseudogene TRBV3-2) with TRBJ2-2, with a possible D match to TRBD1 (7 bases). The CDR3 length is 16 residues. Germline assignment: CDR1 LGHDT and CDR2 YNNKEL (reference sequence). The V end was cut by 1 base, the J end by 5 bases, with 14 bases between. The CDR3 spells CASSQGGQEGTGELFF. The DNA for the CDR3 is TGTGCCAGCAGCCAAGGTGGACAGGAGGGGACCGGGGAGCTGTTTTTT.

This chain uses TRBV7-2 with TRBJ1-5; TRBD1 might be the D (5 bases). The V end was cut by 5 bases, the J end by 6 bases, with 14 bases between. Germline V gives CDR1 SGHTA, CDR2 FQGNSA. This CDR3 is 14 amino acids long. The CDR3 DNA sequence: TGTGCCAGCAGCACGGGGGTCAGCGGTCAGCCCCAGCATTTT. This codes for CASSTGVSGQPQHF. Filled out from reference TRBV7-2 and TRBJ1-5, the complete variable domain reads GAGVSQSPSNKVTEKGKDVELRCDPISGHTALYWYRQSLGQGLEFLIYFQGNSAPDKSGLPSDRFSAERTGGSVSTLTIQRTQQEDSAVYLCASSTGVSGQPQHFGDGTRLSIL.